This entry concerns a single T cell receptor (beta chain). Its antigen is undetermined. The data belong to a study of shared clonotypes between healthy human individuals. Recent vaccinations or acute infections were absent in the healthy HIV-negative adult donors. The assay was immunoSEQ multiplex PCR, and TCRdb's table has in-frame clones only and misses some. The table includes about 1.5 million clones, around 95% detected once. Study-level results: Among non-shared clonotypes, generation probabilities were lower than among those shared by all four donors.

Germline V lookup: CDR1 LNHDA, CDR2 SQIVND (reference sequence). The V gene end was trimmed by 5 bases and the J gene end by 0 bases; junction bases not matched to a gene: 13. The CDR3 runs to 17 residues. The chain employs TRBV19 and TRBJ2-7; TRBD1 matches at 7 bases. The clonotype comes from a man aged 25 to 40 in good health. The specimen was naive CD4+ T cells sorted from blood. As to subset: CD45RA+ positively selected. Here the CDR3 DNA reads TGTGCCAGTAGTCTATCTGGGGGACAGCAGTTCTCCTACGAGCAGTACTTC. This gives the protein CASSLSGGQQFSYEQYF.